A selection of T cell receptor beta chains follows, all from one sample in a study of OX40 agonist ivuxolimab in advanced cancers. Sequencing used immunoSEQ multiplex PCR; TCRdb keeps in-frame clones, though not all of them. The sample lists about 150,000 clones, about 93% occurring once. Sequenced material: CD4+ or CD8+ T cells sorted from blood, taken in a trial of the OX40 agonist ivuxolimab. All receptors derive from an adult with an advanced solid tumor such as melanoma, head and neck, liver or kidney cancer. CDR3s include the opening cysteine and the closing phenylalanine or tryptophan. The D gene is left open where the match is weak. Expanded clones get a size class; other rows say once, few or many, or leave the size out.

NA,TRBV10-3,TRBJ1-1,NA,CAISESRGQFTEAFF,TGTGCCATCAGTGAGTCGAGAGGGCAATTCACTGAAGCTTTCTTT
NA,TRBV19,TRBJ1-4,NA,CASTPRGEKLFF,TGTGCCAGTACCCCGAGGGGTGAAAAACTGTTTTTT
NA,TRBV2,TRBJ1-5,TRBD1,CASSWTGDQAQHF,TGTGCCAGCAGTTGGACAGGTGATCAGGCCCAGCATTTT
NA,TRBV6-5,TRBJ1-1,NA,CASSQGYEEAFF,TGTGCCAGCAGCCAAGGATACGAGGAAGCTTTCTTT
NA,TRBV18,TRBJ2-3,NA,CASRPGLAGRADTQYF,TGTGCCAGCAGACCAGGATTGGCCGGAAGGGCAGATACGCAGTATTTT
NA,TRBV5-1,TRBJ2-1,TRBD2,CASSLVPTSGVSNEQFF,TGCGCCAGCAGCTTGGTTCCGACTAGCGGGGTTAGCAATGAGCAGTTCTTC
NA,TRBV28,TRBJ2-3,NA,CASSLAGSTDTQYF,TGTGCCAGCAGTTTAGCGGGATCCACAGATACGCAGTATTTT
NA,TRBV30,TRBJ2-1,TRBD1,CAWKRTGIDEQFF,TGTGCCTGGAAAAGGACAGGGATCGATGAGCAGTTCTTC
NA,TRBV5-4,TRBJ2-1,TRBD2,CASSREPLAGGLNEQFF,TGTGCCAGCAGCCGGGAACCACTAGCGGGAGGGCTTAATGAGCAGTTCTTC
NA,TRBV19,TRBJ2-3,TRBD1,CASSPGTGPDTQYF,TGTGCCAGTAGTCCCGGGACAGGGCCAGATACGCAGTATTTT
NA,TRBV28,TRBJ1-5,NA,CASIGGAGKHYSNQPQHF,TGTGCCAGCATCGGAGGGGCCGGAAAACATTATAGCAATCAGCCCCAGCATTTT
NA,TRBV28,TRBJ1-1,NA,CASSHGGGAYEAFF,TGTGCCAGCAGCCACGGGGGTGGGGCTTATGAAGCTTTCTTT
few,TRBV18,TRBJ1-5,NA,CASSPGAGNQPQHF,TGTGCCAGCTCACCGGGGGCTGGCAATCAGCCCCAGCATTTT
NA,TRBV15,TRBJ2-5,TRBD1,CATSLHGTEETQYF,TGTGCCACCAGCTTGCACGGGACAGAAGAGACCCAGTACTTC
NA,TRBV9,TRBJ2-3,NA,CASSVGGTDTQYF,TGTGCCAGCAGCGTAGGCGGCACAGATACGCAGTATTTT
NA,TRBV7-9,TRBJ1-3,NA,CASSLVGFSGNTIYF,TGTGCCAGCAGCTTAGTTGGATTCTCTGGAAACACCATATATTTT
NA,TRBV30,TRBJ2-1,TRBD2,CAWSVPGLAGMGEQFF,TGTGCCTGGAGTGTACCTGGGCTAGCGGGAATGGGTGAGCAGTTCTTC
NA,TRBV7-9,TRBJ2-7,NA,CASAVEGNHEQYF,TGTGCCAGCGCCGTCGAGGGCAACCACGAGCAGTACTTC
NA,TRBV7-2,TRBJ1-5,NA,CASSPLTQKGPQHF,TGTGCCAGCAGCCCCTTAACTCAGAAGGGGCCCCAGCATTTT
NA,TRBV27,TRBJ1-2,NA,CASSPMGPTGRLYGYTF,TGTGCCAGCAGCCCAATGGGTCCGACGGGACGGCTCTATGGCTACACCTTC
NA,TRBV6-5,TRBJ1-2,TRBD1,CASSPSTGSGGYTF,TGTGCCAGCAGTCCCTCGACAGGGTCAGGTGGCTACACCTTC
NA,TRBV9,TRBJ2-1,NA,CASSVGGGQPPYNEQFF,TGTGCCAGCAGCGTAGGGGGGGGCCAACCTCCCTACAATGAGCAGTTCTTC
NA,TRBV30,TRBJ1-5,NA,CAWSGQNQPQHF,TGTGCCTGGAGTGGACAGAATCAGCCCCAGCATTTT
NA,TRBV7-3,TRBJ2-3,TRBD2,CASSPLAGSTDTQYF,TGTGCCAGCAGCCCACTAGCGGGAAGCACAGATACGCAGTATTTT
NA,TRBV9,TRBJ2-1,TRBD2,CASSVVGVRRGEQFF,TGTGCCAGCAGCGTAGTAGGTGTTAGGCGGGGGGAGCAGTTCTTC
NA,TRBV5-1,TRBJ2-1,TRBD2,CASVPGLGRNEQFF,TGCGCCAGCGTACCGGGACTAGGGCGAAATGAGCAGTTCTTC
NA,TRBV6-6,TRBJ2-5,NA,CASSPSWETQYF,TGTGCCAGCAGTCCATCTTGGGAGACCCAGTACTTC
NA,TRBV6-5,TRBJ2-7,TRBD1,CAISGDRGTYEQYF,TGTGCCATCAGTGGGGACAGGGGGACCTACGAGCAGTACTTC
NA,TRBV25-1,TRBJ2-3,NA,CATPRGGCTDTQYF,TGTGCCACCCCGCGCGGGGGCTGCACAGATACGCAGTATTTT
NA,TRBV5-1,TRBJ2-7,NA,CASSLGHEQYF,TGCGCCAGCAGCCTGGGGCACGAGCAGTACTTC
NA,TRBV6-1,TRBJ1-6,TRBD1,CASSARQGTSSYNSPLHF,TGTGCCAGCAGTGCTCGACAGGGGACAAGCTCCTATAATTCACCCCTCCACTTT
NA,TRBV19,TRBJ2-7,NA,CASSTSHQPSSYEQYF,TGTGCCAGTAGTACCTCCCACCAGCCATCATCCTACGAGCAGTACTTC
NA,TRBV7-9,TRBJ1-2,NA,CASSFEPGNYGYTF,TGTGCCAGCAGCTTCGAGCCCGGTAACTATGGCTACACCTTC
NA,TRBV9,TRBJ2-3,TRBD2,CASSVEGLAGVRQGSRGTDTQYF,TGTGCCAGCAGCGTAGAAGGGCTAGCGGGGGTGCGGCAGGGCAGCAGGGGGACAGATACGCAGTATTTT
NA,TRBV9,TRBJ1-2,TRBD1,CASSANPTGMYGYTF,TGTGCCAGCAGCGCCAACCCGACAGGGATGTATGGCTACACCTTC
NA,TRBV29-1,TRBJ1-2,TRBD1,CSVAGDRDHGYTF,TGCAGCGTAGCCGGGGACAGGGACCATGGCTACACCTTC
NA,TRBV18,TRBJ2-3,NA,CASSPLRTATDTQYF,TGTGCCAGCTCACCACTTCGGACAGCCACAGATACGCAGTATTTT
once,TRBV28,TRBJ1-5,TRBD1,CASLSRGLGQPQHF,TGTGCCAGCCTGAGCAGGGGGCTCGGTCAGCCCCAGCATTTT
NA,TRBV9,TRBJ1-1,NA,CASSDGGEAFF,TGTGCCAGCAGCGACGGGGGAGAAGCTTTCTTT
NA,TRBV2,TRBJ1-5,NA,CASRGTGQPQHF,TGTGCCAGCAGGGGAACTGGGCAGCCCCAGCATTTT
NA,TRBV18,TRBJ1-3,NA,CGGKGSTGNTIYF,TGTGGCGGAAAGGGTTCCACTGGAAACACCATATATTTT